The clone carrying this T cell receptor (beta chain) came up once. There are 14 residues in the CDR3. Trimming cost V 5 bases and J 0 bases, with 11 bases left between them. The germline gives CDR1 SGHAT, CDR2 FQNNGV. TCRdb's copy holds only in-frame clones and misses some; the assay was immunoSEQ multiplex PCR. The sample holds 450,000 to 550,000 clones; 79% are singletons and the top ten take 10% to 15%. The data belong to a study of shared clonotypes between healthy human individuals. The gene calls are TRBV11-2 and TRBJ2-7; perhaps TRBD2 as D (6 bases). The specimen was PBMCs. The TCR sequence derives from a woman aged 40 to 50 in good health. Some clones in this sample may be carry-over from other donors' samples. The CDR3 loop reads CASSRDLSSYEQYF. The CDR3 nucleotides are TGTGCCAGCAGCCGGGACTTAAGCTCCTACGAGCAGTACTTC.